This record looks at one T cell receptor (beta chain) sequence and its context. What antigen it recognizes has not been identified. One base away there is no much larger clone; base qualities are not given. There are 13 amino acids in the CDR3, from cysteine to phenylalanine inclusive. Only the CDR3 DNA is retained, 39 bases long and in frame from the first base. CDR1 and CDR2 were assigned from the germline V gene as MNHNS and SASEGT. The junction carries 10 bases between V and J, which are trimmed by 6 bases and 2 bases respectively. This sample was included in a study of cytomegalovirus exposure and HLA in healthy donors (dated by TCRdb to the late 2010s). For the study in its entirety: According to an earlier analysis of several hundred of the donors, about 180 million T cells yielded roughly 110 million unique TCR beta sequences and approximately 300 Gb of sequence data. A later analysis re-analyzed previously published TCR beta repertoires from roughly 630 donors and added high-resolution HLA genotyping to study TCR occurrence patterns. Across approximately 400 genotyped donors of the cohort, an average of approximately 240,000 unique TCR beta nucleotide sequences per donor were sequenced, and roughly a sixth of those sequences were non-productive. Five DR-DQ haplotypes were handled as single units for association and clustering, since linkage in the cohort was strong. HLA typing covered class I and class II loci at four-digit resolution. Donor age, sex, ethnicity and CMV serostatus were collected together with the repertoire data. Around 320 gigabases of sequencing data and tens of millions of unique TCR sequences were included in an early release covering several hundred HLA-typed donors. Genome-wide SNP genotypes for about 55% of the 666 donors were used in a later genetic analysis, which treated that subset as a discovery cohort. The aim of the study was to test whether cataloging public T cell receptors could identify signatures of past pathogen exposure. All discovery cohort repertoires had been generated on a single sequencing platform. High-throughput TCR immunosequencing, statistical association of individual TCRs with disease status, and machine learning were combined to predict cytomegalovirus infection status. A separate validation cohort of roughly 130 different subjects was used in addition to the approximately 670-subject first cohort. The T cell repertoires of several hundred subjects were profiled by immunosequencing and related to cytomegalovirus serostatus. To decide whether each TCR beta V gene segment behaved as functional or pseudogenic, an earlier analysis of approximately 620 of the donors relied on high-throughput TCR beta sequencing. Rather than drawing on any new phenotypic data, the later analysis identified candidate immune exposures from TCR beta sequences and the way those sequences occurred across donors. Typing coverage differed by locus: A, B, C, DRB1 and DQB1 were typed in roughly 620-640 donors, DQA1 in 500 to 550, DPA1 in some 600, and DPB1 in approximately 450. Of the roughly 410 genotyped donors, less than 85% were placed in the genetic ancestry cluster associated with self-reported Caucasian donors.

The library was made by the immunoSEQ multiplex PCR assay. A mixture of 60 forward primers for TCR Vbeta segments and 13 reverse primers for TCR Jbeta segments was used in the multiplex PCR. A multiplex PCR assay on genomic DNA amplified the CDR3 region of rearranged TCR beta genes. Amplified TCR beta libraries were sequenced as 87-base-pair reads on the Illumina HiSeq System. The authors processed their data as follows. A later analysis counted about 80 million unique TCR beta chains across the 650 to 800 repertoires, and 10 million to 11 million of these chains were shared by at least two donors. To remove PCR and sequencing errors, raw reads were error-corrected and collapsed into unique sequences using a nearest-neighbor algorithm that merged closely related sequences. CDR3 sequences were aligned to IMGT reference sequences to assign V, D and J gene segments. For a sequence to be retained, a match of at least six nucleotides was required to both a V gene segment and a J gene segment. A rearrangement was called productive if the CDR3 had no stop codons and remained in frame with V and J, and every other rearrangement was called non-productive. Following IMGT convention, CDR3 was defined as the stretch from the second conserved V-encoded cysteine to the conserved J-encoded phenylalanine. The earlier analysis of some 600 of the donors excluded sequences that lacked an unambiguous match to a single V gene segment. An earlier analysis of several hundred of the donors classified V segments as functional when productive rearrangements were above 56.7% and as segregating when the standard deviation between donors was above 5%. To diagnose cytomegalovirus status from the catalog of TCR beta chain sequences, a statistical classification framework was built. A later analysis assigned V and J genes by comparing TCR nucleotide sequences with IMGT/GENE-DB human TR gene sequences. The TCRdist pipeline was used in a later analysis to assign CDR3 sequences and most-parsimonious VDJ recombination scenarios. A later analysis defined each TCR beta chain by its CDR3 amino acid sequence plus V-gene family, and excluded reads lacking a unique V-gene family. In a later analysis, approximately 640 highly shared, low-generation-probability nucleotide sequences were removed to address suspected cross-contamination and a sequencing artifact. A later analysis calculated a clonal expansion index for each public chain from normalized within-repertoire ranks of inferred template counts. A later analysis computed generation probabilities with a VDJ recombination model fitted to out-of-frame rearrangements, and checked the results against IGoR. In a later analysis, hypergeometric tests were used to score TCR-TCR, TCR-HLA and TCR-CMV co-occurrence, with a repertoire-size bias correction applied to TCR pairs. In a later analysis, false discovery rates were estimated by permuting HLA or CMV assignments 20 times. In a later analysis, co-occurring TCRs were grouped using DBSCAN, with TCRdist sequence similarity added in when clustering inside HLA-allele-positive subsets. Repertoires with fewer than 30,000 or more than 120,000 public chains, plus five repertoires with anomalous nucleotide sharing, were excluded from co-occurrence clustering. TCRdb took this table from immuneACCESS and kept in-frame rearrangements with V and J called. Such tables lack part of the clones; where checked against another copy, unresolved V genes explain under half of the gap, and the rest is unexplained. That table supplies the V and J calls and clone size; D and trimming were determined from the DNA. The sample has over 150,000 clones on record, about 82% of them singletons. 5.5% to 8% of the sample is in the top ten clones.

Beyond this particular receptor, the publication reports: Correlated functional status among segregating V segments might reflect linkage disequilibrium, but an unknown experimental factor could not be ruled out. Assigning TCR associations to individual alleles was difficult when HLA alleles, especially DR and DQ, strongly co-occurred. In an earlier analysis of 450 to 750 of the donors, most TCR beta V segments appeared in productive rearrangements about 87% or about 30% of the time, broadly matching IMGT annotations. It was suggested by the authors that the approach could potentially be generalized to other disease states and immunological phenotypes. Because HLA typing was missing for some donors at each locus, association tests included only the typed subset. According to a later analysis, TCR association rates differed among HLA loci, with DRB1 alleles showing the most associated TCRs and HLA-C alleles showing the fewest. Some IMGT-functional V segments, including TRBV6-2 and TRBV6-3, could not be told apart with the 87-base-pair reads, so those segments were excluded. A total of 150 or so TCR beta chains were listed by the study as associated with cytomegalovirus. In a later genetic analysis, a missense DCLRE1C variant was associated with V-gene and J-gene trimming of TCR beta chains, and the association was replicated in an independent cohort. Across donors, most TCR sequences were observed very rarely, whereas some public TCRs were present in many individuals. The presence/absence analyses assumed that sequencing depth was roughly uniform across donors, and that assumption may not be true. Several of the top co-occurrence clusters appeared to be linked to parvovirus B19, influenza, CMV and Epstein-Barr virus, according to a later analysis. A cluster of highly shared sequence variants was judged likely to be a technical artifact of the sequencing pipeline. The cohort was sequenced for TCR beta chains only, and without alpha or paired-chain data the features that could be detected were limited. Immune exposure information for the cohort was limited to CMV serostatus. Three of the identified cytomegalovirus-associated TCR beta chains were confirmed in vitro to be specific for cytomegalovirus antigens. A further reported finding was that TCR beta sequences accurately predicted the HLA-A and HLA-B alleles for most subjects in the first cohort. Most CMV-associated TCR beta chains appeared to be HLA-restricted in a later analysis, and the HLA associations seemed to be driven largely by CMV exposure. Because counts were too low, roughly 18 rarely observed V segments, including chromosome 9 orphons, were left out of the earlier analysis of some 600 of the donors. In a later analysis, HLA-associated TCR beta chains were found to be more clonally expanded and to have lower generation probabilities than equally common non-associated chains. In a later analysis, 15,000 to 20,000 TCR beta sequences were associated with specific HLA alleles at a false discovery rate of 0.05. Compared with the roughly 720-donor mean, donors in an Asian-associated ancestry cluster had fewer N-insertions in productive TCRs, according to a later genetic analysis. In both the original and validation cohorts, the classifier was reported to diagnose cytomegalovirus status with high specificity and sensitivity.

The cohort consisted of hundreds of healthy bone marrow donors. All cohort members were sampled while nominally healthy, although unrecorded immune exposures were likely present. The donor tested CMV seropositive and was one of the 289 seropositive cohort members. Every donor gave a peripheral blood sample, and the peripheral blood mononuclear cells from that sample were used for TCR beta sequencing. Genomic DNA extraction from the blood cell samples was performed with the Qiagen DNeasy Blood Extraction Kit. Recombination connected TRBV6-1 to TRBJ1-1, with the D gene too uncertain to name. This receptor was identified in a woman between 25 and 40 years old in good health and CMV-seropositive. Input material: PBMCs. The CDR3 has the sequence CASSGLTNTEAFF. The DNA reads as follows: TGTGCCAGCAGCGGACTGACCAACACTGAAGCTTTCTTT.